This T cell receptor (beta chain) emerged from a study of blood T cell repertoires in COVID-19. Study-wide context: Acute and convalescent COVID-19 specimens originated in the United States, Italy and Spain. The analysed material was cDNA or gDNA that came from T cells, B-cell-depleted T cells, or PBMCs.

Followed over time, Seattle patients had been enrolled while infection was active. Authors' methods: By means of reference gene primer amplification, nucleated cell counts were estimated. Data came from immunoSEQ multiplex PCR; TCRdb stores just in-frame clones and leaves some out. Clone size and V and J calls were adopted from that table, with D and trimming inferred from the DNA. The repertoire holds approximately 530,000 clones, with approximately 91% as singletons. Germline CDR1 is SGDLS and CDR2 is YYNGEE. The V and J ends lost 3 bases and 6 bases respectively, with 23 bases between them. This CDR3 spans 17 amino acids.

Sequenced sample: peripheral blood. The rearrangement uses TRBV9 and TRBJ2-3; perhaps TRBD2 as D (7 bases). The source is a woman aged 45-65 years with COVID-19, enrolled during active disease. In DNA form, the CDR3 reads TGTGCCAGCAGCGGACCAAGGGGGGGGCGCGAGAGGGATACGCAGTATTTT. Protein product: CASSGPRGGRERDTQYF.